The 23 T cell receptor beta chains listed next were all sequenced from one sample in a study of blood T cell repertoires in COVID-19. The method was immunoSEQ multiplex PCR; TCRdb's version includes in-frame clones alone and lacks a portion of them. The data contain 250,000 to 350,000 clones, 70% to 90% of them singletons. The sample was PBMCs or T cells enriched from blood (not recorded which). These receptors came from a woman in her 30s who had recovered from COVID-19.

V gene TRBV5-6 combines with J gene TRBJ1-2; D may be TRBD1 (5 bases). Between the trimmed V and J ends, which lost 4 bases and 2 bases, there was a span of 15 bases. This CDR3 contains 15 residues. The germline CDR1 and CDR2 sequences are SGHDT and YYEEEE. The CDR3 sequence is CASSGRHTGNYGYTF. CDR3 bases: TGTGCCAGCAGCGGCCGTCACACAGGAAACTATGGCTACACCTTC. Based on the CDR3 plus reference TRBV5-6 and TRBJ1-2, the full variable domain is DAGVTQSPTHLIKTRGQQVTLRCSPKSGHDTVSWYQQALGQGPQFIFQYYEEEERQRGNFPDRFSGHQFPNYSSELNVNALLLGDSALYLCASSGRHTGNYGYTFGSGTRLTVV.

Written as DNA, the CDR3 is TGTGCCAGCAGCGTAGGTGAGGGAACTCTATCACCCCTCCACTTT. This gives the protein CASSVGEGTLSPLHF. The chain employs TRBV9 and TRBJ1-6, with no clear D. The CDR3 is 15 residues long. Between the trimmed V and J ends, which lost 0 bases and 10 bases, there was a span of 14 bases. Looked up from germline, CDR1 is SGDLS and CDR2 is YYNGEE.

This clone was counted once. Distinct nucleotide sequences in the sample also encode this CDR3. The gene calls are TRBV5-6 and TRBJ1-2, with D possibly being TRBD1 (5 bases). Looked up from germline, CDR1 is SGHDT and CDR2 is YYEEEE. With 2 bases removed from V and 6 bases from J, the gap between germline ends came to 11 bases. The length of the CDR3 is 13 residues. CDR3 coding DNA: TGTGCCAGCAGCTTTCGCCAAGGGGATGGCTACACCTTC. Its protein is CASSFRQGDGYTF.

The chain couples TRBV18 to TRBJ1-6; a weak D match, TRBD1 (6 bases). V was clipped by 2 bases and J by 7 bases, with 12 bases between them. The CDR3 has 15 amino acids. CDR1 KGHSH and CDR2 LQKENI come from the germline V gene. The CDR3 is CASSPVTGRNSPLHF. The CDR3 DNA reads as TGTGCCAGCTCACCAGTGACAGGACGAAATTCACCCCTCCACTTT.

The V call is TRBV6-5, the J call TRBJ1-2; a weak D match, TRBD1 (5 bases). V lost 6 bases and J lost 8, with 10 bases in between. Germline-derived CDR1 and CDR2 are MNHEY and SVGAGI. The CDR3 spans 11 residues. CDR3 in amino acids: CASRGLEGYTF. The CDR3 region has the DNA TGTGCCAGCAGGGGACTGGAAGGCTACACCTTC.

V is TRBV19 and J is TRBJ2-1; D perhaps matches TRBD2 (6 bases). This CDR3 has 13 amino acids. Trimming stripped 5 bases from V and 4 bases from J, with 9 bases between. Germline V gene lookup returns CDR1 LNHDA and CDR2 SQIVND (reference sequence). This CDR3 reads CASSSGVYNEQFF. In nucleotides, the CDR3 is TGTGCCAGTAGTTCGGGGGTTTACAATGAGCAGTTCTTC. The complete variable domain, with remaining parts taken from reference TRBV19 and TRBJ2-1, reads DGGITQSPKYLFRKEGQNVTLSCEQNLNHDAMYWYRQDPGQGLRLIYYSQIVNDFQKGDIAEGYSVSREKKESFPLTVTSAQKNPTAFYLCASSSGVYNEQFFGPGTRLTVL.

The V and J genes are TRBV27 and TRBJ2-7; 7 bases align to TRBD1. V shed 4 bases and J 5 bases; nucleotides not matched to a gene: 17. The germline V gene encodes CDR1 MNHEY and CDR2 SMNVEV (reference sequence). The CDR3 contains 17 residues. CDR3 residues: CASSSNRPGTVRHEQYF. The CDR3, as DNA: TGTGCCAGCAGTTCCAATAGGCCCGGGACAGTCAGGCACGAGCAGTACTTC.

CDR3 residues: CASIEDRADTEAFF. For the CDR3, the DNA is TGTGCCAGCATCGAGGACAGGGCGGACACTGAAGCTTTCTTT. The V and J genes are TRBV2 and TRBJ1-1, with 8 bases aligning to TRBD1. V lost 7 bases to trimming and J lost 3 bases; unmatched junction nucleotides: 7. The CDR3 totals 14 residues. CDR1 is SNHLY, CDR2 FYNNEI, per germline. The full variable domain, with the rest looked up from reference TRBV2 and TRBJ1-1, is EPEVTQTPSHQVTQMGQEVILRCVPISNHLYFYWYRQILGQKVEFLVSFYNNEISEKSEIFDDQFSVERPDGSNFTLKIRSTKLEDSAMYFCASIEDRADTEAFFGQGTRLTVV.

This clone was observed a handful of times. The J gene is TRBJ1-4, the V gene TRBV2; D not certain. Germline assignment: CDR1 SNHLY and CDR2 FYNNEI. Deletions cut 8 bases from V and 5 bases from J, with 12 bases between. This CDR3 region has 13 residues. CDR3 loop: CASCQLRNEKLFF. The CDR3 DNA reads as TGTGCCAGCTGCCAACTCCGGAATGAAAAACTGTTTTTT.

The chain is built from TRBV18 and TRBJ2-6; 8 nucleotides match TRBD1. V shed 4 bases, J shed 4 bases, and the junction held 9 bases outside the gene matches. This CDR3 region has 17 residues. CDR1 and CDR2 from the germline V gene are KGHSH and LQKENI. DNA for the CDR3: TGTGCCAGCTCACGGCAGGGGGCGATTTCCGGGGCCAACGTCCTGACTTTC. Its translation is CASSRQGAISGANVLTF.

The chain links TRBV29-1 to TRBJ1-1; D is undetermined. The V gene lost 2 bases and the J gene lost 1 base, with 11 bases spanning the gap. This CDR3 is 14 amino acids long. Per germline, CDR1 SQVTM and CDR2 ANQGSEA. DNA for the CDR3: TGCAGCGTTGAAAGAAGACAAACGAACACTGAAGCTTTCTTT. Translating gives CSVERRQTNTEAFF.

The chain links TRBV2 to TRBJ2-3; 9 nucleotides match TRBD1. Germline V lookup: CDR1 SNHLY, CDR2 FYNNEI. This CDR3 has 14 residues. Trimming removed 5 bases from V and 1 base from J; junction bases left unmatched: 1. In nucleotides, the CDR3 is TGTGCCAGCAGTTGGGACAGGGGCACAGATACGCAGTATTTT. Translated: CASSWDRGTDTQYF.

V is TRBV10-3 and J is TRBJ1-2; 11 bases fit TRBD1. The CDR3 totals 16 residues. CDR1 ENHRY and CDR2 SYGVKD come from the germline V gene. The trim removed 4 bases at V and 3 bases at J, leaving 7 bases unmatched. The CDR3, as DNA: TGTGCCATCAGTGTCGGACAGGGGGCAGGACACTATGGCTACACCTTC. It specifies CAISVGQGAGHYGYTF.

The J gene is TRBJ1-5, the V gene TRBV5-6; no clear D. Trimming pared 2 bases from V and 2 bases from J, leaving 5 bases between. Looked up from germline, CDR1 is SGHDT and CDR2 is YYEEEE. This CDR3 has 13 residues. CDR3 sequence (DNA): TGTGCCAGCAGCTTCCTAGGCAATCAGCCCCAGCATTTT. Translation gives CASSFLGNQPQHF.

The chain recombines TRBV4-1 with TRBJ1-2, with 7 bases that match TRBD1. Germline CDR1 MGHRA, CDR2 YSYEKL. Trimming at V came to 0 bases and at J to 4 bases, leaving 5 bases not matched to a gene. The CDR3 consists of 15 residues. As DNA, the CDR3 is TGCGCCAGCAGCCAAGAGGGACAGAGTTTCTATGGCTACACCTTC. This translates into CASSQEGQSFYGYTF.

The chain couples TRBV2 to TRBJ1-6; D may be TRBD1 (6 bases). Per the germline V gene, CDR1 is SNHLY and CDR2 is FYNNEI. Between the trimmed V and J ends, which lost 9 bases and 9 bases, there was a span of 12 bases. CDR3 length equals 12 residues. The CDR3 DNA sequence: TGTGCCAGTAGGGGGATTGGTTCACCCCTCCACTTT. It encodes CASRGIGSPLHF.

J is TRBJ2-7 and V is TRBV9; the match to TRBD2 covers 10 bases. V lost 0 bases and J lost 6; bases outside the gene matches: 6. From germline, CDR1 is SGDLS and CDR2 YYNGEE. The CDR3 runs to 15 residues. CDR3 in amino acids: CASSVVASGSGEQYF. The CDR3 DNA sequence: TGTGCCAGCAGCGTAGTAGCTAGCGGGAGTGGCGAGCAGTACTTC.

The chain recombines TRBV5-1 with TRBJ2-1; D call uncertain. V was shortened by 1 base and J by 9 bases, with 11 bases between the two germline ends. The CDR3 extends over 13 amino acids. Germline CDR1 reads SGHRS; CDR2 reads YFSETQ. CDR3 protein: CASSLRLDLEQFF. CDR3 coding DNA: TGCGCCAGCAGCTTGCGCCTAGACCTTGAGCAGTTCTTC.

The chain links TRBV29-1 to TRBJ2-1, with 12 bases identical to TRBD1. The CDR3 runs to 15 residues. CDR1 is SQVTM, CDR2 ANQGSEA, per germline. V was clipped by 3 bases and J by 6 bases; unmatched bases: 6. Here the CDR3 reads CSVEPGTGGSNEQFF. The DNA of the CDR3 is TGCAGCGTTGAGCCCGGGACAGGGGGCTCCAATGAGCAGTTCTTC.

The chain is built from TRBV3-1 (or the pseudogene TRBV3-2) and TRBJ2-1, with a possible D match to TRBD2 (6 bases). The CDR3 length is 14 residues. Germline V CDR1 and CDR2: LGHDT, YNNKEL (reference sequence). Trimming cost V 4 bases and J 9 bases, with 16 bases left between them. The DNA of the CDR3 is TGTGCCAGCAGCCGGAACCCGGGGGTACTTGAGCAGTTCTTC. It encodes CASSRNPGVLEQFF.

The gene calls are TRBV5-1 and TRBJ1-1, with TRBD1 as a possible D gene (5 bases). CDR3 length: 15 residues. Germline V gives CDR1 SGHRS, CDR2 YFSETQ. Trimming removed 3 bases at V and 3 bases at J, with 15 bases between. The CDR3 DNA reads as TGCGCCAGCAGCTCCCTCCAGGGTCTTGACACTGAAGCTTTCTTT. It specifies CASSSLQGLDTEAFF.

A single count supports this clone. The chain employs TRBV27 and TRBJ2-7, with 7 bases lining up with TRBD1. Trimming removed 2 bases from V and 3 bases from J; junction bases left unmatched: 7. The CDR3 covers 15 residues. Germline loops: CDR1 MNHEY, CDR2 SMNVEV (reference sequence). CDR3 bases: TGTGCCAGCAGTTTAGGCCTCAGACAGGGCTACGAGCAGTACTTC. This translates into CASSLGLRQGYEQYF.

The genes are TRBV28 and TRBJ1-5; TRBD1 matches at 7 bases. The V and J ends lost 5 bases and 9 bases, in that order; junction bases with no gene match: 19. CDR1 is MDHEN, CDR2 SYDVKM, per germline. The CDR3 runs to 17 residues. CDR3 region: CASSESGTGVRVRPQHF. The CDR3 DNA is TGTGCCAGCAGTGAAAGCGGAACAGGGGTTAGGGTGAGGCCCCAGCATTTT.